The 7 T cell receptor beta chains listed next were all sequenced from one sample in a study of OX40 agonist ivuxolimab in advanced cancers. Libraries were prepared by immunoSEQ multiplex PCR; TCRdb keeps only in-frame clonotypes and omits some of them. The repertoire holds roughly 92,000 clones, with around 85% as singletons. This specimen was CD4+ or CD8+ T cells sorted from blood, taken in a trial of the OX40 agonist ivuxolimab. All receptors come from an adult with an advanced solid tumor such as melanoma, head and neck, liver or kidney cancer.

This clone turned up a few times. J is TRBJ1-6 and V is TRBV19, with D possibly matching TRBD1 (6 bases). V lost 5 bases, J lost 5 bases, and 16 bases lay in between. CDR1 and CDR2 from the germline V gene are LNHDA and SQIVND (reference sequence). The CDR3 runs to 16 residues. This chain's CDR3 is CASSPLSGANNSPLHF. For the CDR3, the DNA is TGTGCCAGTAGTCCCCTGTCGGGGGCCAATAATTCACCCCTCCACTTT.

V is TRBV28 and J is TRBJ1-5; unclear D gene. Germline CDR1 is MDHEN and CDR2 is SYDVKM. Trimming took 3 bases from V and 3 from J, leaving 3 bases between them. The CDR3 sequence is 12 residues long. The DNA for the CDR3 is TGTGCCAGCAGTTTCGCCAATCAGCCCCAGCATTTT. It is translated as CASSFANQPQHF.

The rearrangement joins TRBV28 to TRBJ2-7; D is unclear. The germline CDR1 and CDR2 sequences are MDHEN and SYDVKM. This CDR3 spans 13 amino acids. V lost 5 bases and J lost 2, with 10 bases in between. The CDR3 DNA is TGTGCCAGCAGTCCCACTGAACCCTACGAGCAGTACTTC. This sequence encodes CASSPTEPYEQYF.

This rearrangement joins TRBV19 to TRBJ2-1; the match to TRBD2 covers 12 bases. The CDR3 totals 15 residues. Trimming at V came to 5 bases and at J to 4 bases, leaving 3 bases not matched to a gene. CDR1 and CDR2 (germline): LNHDA, SQIVND (reference sequence). CDR3 nucleotides: TGTGCCAGTAGTTCTCTAGCGGGGGGGTACAATGAGCAGTTCTTC. Translated: CASSSLAGGYNEQFF.

This clone showed up just once. The rearrangement uses TRBV7-8 and TRBJ2-3; D may be TRBD2 (6 bases). The CDR3 covers 14 residues. Germline V lookup: CDR1 SGHVS, CDR2 FQNEAQ. V lost 2 bases to trimming and J lost 6 bases, with 12 bases between them. The CDR3 coding sequence is TGTGCCAGCAGCTTAAGGGCCAGCGGGGATACGCAGTATTTT. Its protein is CASSLRASGDTQYF.

J is TRBJ2-3 and V is TRBV10-2, with D perhaps TRBD2 (5 bases). Looked up from germline, CDR1 is WSHSY and CDR2 is SAAADI. The ends were cut back, 0 bases at V and 3 bases at J, with 16 bases in the middle. The CDR3 has 17 residues. This CDR3 is CASSESFREIGTDTQYF. As DNA, the CDR3 is TGCGCCAGCAGTGAGTCCTTTAGGGAGATTGGTACAGATACGCAGTATTTT.

The gene calls are TRBV7-2 and TRBJ2-1; TRBD1 aligns across 12 bases. The CDR3 is 16 residues long. Germline values: CDR1 SGHTA, CDR2 FQGNSA. J was trimmed by 7 bases and V by 6 bases; bases with no gene match: 10. CDR3 nucleotides: TGTGCCAGCAGAAGGACCGGGACAGGGGGCCGGAATGAGCAGTTCTTC. This sequence encodes CASRRTGTGGRNEQFF.